The T cell receptor beta chain under discussion was sequenced for a study of T cell responses to AZD1222 COVID-19 vaccine. Points from the study as a whole: In the spike-specific TCR repertoire, nearly half reportedly target unmutated variant regions. A mostly white British donor set with more females was recruited, and clonal diversity was possibly underestimated.

Notes on this clone: Its target is unknown.

Measured with immunoSEQ multiplex PCR; TCRdb has only the in-frame clones, and not every one. The sample contains approximately 170,000 clones, 90% to 95% of which appear only once. V was pared by 1 base and J by 7 bases, with 8 bases between. The CDR3 is 13 amino acids. The germline V gene encodes CDR1 SNHLY and CDR2 FYNNEI. This sample comprised peripheral blood, obtained on day 0 of AZD1222 vaccination. The chain links TRBV2 to TRBJ1-5; a possible D gene is TRBD1 (5 bases). This clonotype originated in an adult in good health. The CDR3 sequence is CASSEGGAQPQHF. CDR3 DNA sequence: TGTGCCAGCAGTGAAGGCGGGGCCCAGCCCCAGCATTTT.